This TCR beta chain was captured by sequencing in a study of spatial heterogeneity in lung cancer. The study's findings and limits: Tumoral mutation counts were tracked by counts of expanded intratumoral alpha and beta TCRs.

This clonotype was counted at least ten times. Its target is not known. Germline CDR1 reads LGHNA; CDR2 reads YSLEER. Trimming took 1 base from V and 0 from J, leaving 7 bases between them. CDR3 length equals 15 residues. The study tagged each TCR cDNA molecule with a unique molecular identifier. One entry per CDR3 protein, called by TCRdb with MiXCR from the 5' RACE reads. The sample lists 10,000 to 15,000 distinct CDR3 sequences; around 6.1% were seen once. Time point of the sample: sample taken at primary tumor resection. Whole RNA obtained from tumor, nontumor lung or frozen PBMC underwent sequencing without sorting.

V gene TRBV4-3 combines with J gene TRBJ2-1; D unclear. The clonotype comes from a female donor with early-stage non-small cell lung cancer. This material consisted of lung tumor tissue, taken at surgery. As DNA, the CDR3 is TGCGCCAGCAGCCAAGGGCCGAGCTCCTACAATGAGCAGTTCTTC. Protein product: CASSQGPSSYNEQFF.